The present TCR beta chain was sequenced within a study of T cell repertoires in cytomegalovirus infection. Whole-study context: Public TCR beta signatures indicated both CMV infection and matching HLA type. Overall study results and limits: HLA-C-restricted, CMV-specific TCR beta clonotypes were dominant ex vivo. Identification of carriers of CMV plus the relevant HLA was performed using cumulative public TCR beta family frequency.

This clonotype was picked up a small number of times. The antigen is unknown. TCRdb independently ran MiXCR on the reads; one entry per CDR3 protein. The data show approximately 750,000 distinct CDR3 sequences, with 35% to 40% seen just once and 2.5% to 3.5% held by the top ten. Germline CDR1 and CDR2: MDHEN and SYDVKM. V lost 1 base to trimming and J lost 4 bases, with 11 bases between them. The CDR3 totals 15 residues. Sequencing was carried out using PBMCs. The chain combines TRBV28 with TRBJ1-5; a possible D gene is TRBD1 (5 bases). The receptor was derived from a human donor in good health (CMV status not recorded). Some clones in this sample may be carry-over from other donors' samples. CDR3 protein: CASSLFSGGNQPQHF. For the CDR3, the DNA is TGTGCCAGCAGTTTATTCTCGGGGGGGAATCAGCCCCAGCATTTT.